This is a list of T cell receptor beta chains from one sample in a study of cytomegalovirus exposure and HLA in healthy donors. Produced via immunoSEQ multiplex PCR; TCRdb's table is partial and in-frame only. The sample carries about 400,000 clones, about nine tenths recorded once. Source material: PBMCs. Source of these receptors: a woman in her late teens or twenties in good health and CMV-seronegative. CDR3s include the opening cysteine and the closing phenylalanine or tryptophan. A D gene is named only where the DNA matches it firmly. The size of a clone is reported for some rows only, either as once, few or many, or as a class for expanded clones.

>TRBJ2-5|TRBD1|once|TRBV30
CAWSRDRHETQYF
TGTGCCTGGAGCCGGGACAGGCATGAGACCCAGTACTTC
>TRBJ1-5|-|-|TRBV2
CASSEGTAAQPQHF
TGTGCCAGCAGTGAAGGGACAGCGGCTCAGCCCCAGCATTTT
>TRBJ2-1|TRBD2|-|TRBV27
CASSLNPSGSSLRSQFF
TGTGCCAGCAGTTTAAACCCTAGCGGGAGTTCCCTCCGATCGCAGTTCTTC
>TRBJ2-1|-|-|TRBV7-9
CASSSPGGQAYNEQFF
TGTGCCAGCAGCTCCCCCGGGGGGCAGGCCTACAATGAGCAGTTCTTC
>TRBJ1-1|-|-|TRBV29-1
CSVAGVLNTEAFF
TGCAGCGTTGCAGGGGTACTGAACACTGAAGCTTTCTTT
>TRBJ1-4|-|-|TRBV2
CASSGTVMTNEKLFF
TGTGCCAGCAGTGGGACAGTTATGACTAATGAAAAACTGTTTTTT
>TRBJ2-1|TRBD1|-|TRBV11-2
CASSLDRGYNEQFF
TGTGCCAGCAGCTTGGACAGGGGATACAATGAGCAGTTCTTC
>TRBJ1-3|TRBD1|-|TRBV6-1
CASSGDRGSGNTIYF
TGTGCCAGCAGTGGGGACAGGGGCTCTGGAAACACCATATATTTT
>TRBJ2-5|-|-|TRBV2
CASAKGVQETQYF
TGTGCCAGCGCTAAGGGGGTCCAAGAGACCCAGTACTTC
>TRBJ2-7|-|-|TRBV29-1
CSVEDRSSEISYEQYF
TGCAGCGTTGAAGATCGGTCTAGCGAAATATCCTACGAGCAGTACTTC
>TRBJ2-1|-|-|TRBV2
CASSGGGRANEQFF
TGTGCCAGCAGTGGAGGTGGCAGGGCGAATGAGCAGTTCTTC
>TRBJ2-2|-|few|TRBV5-1
CASSLFPSTGELFF
TGCGCCAGCAGCTTGTTCCCGAGCACCGGGGAGCTGTTTTTT
>TRBJ2-7|TRBD1|once|TRBV14
CASSQGFEWGTGSSYEQYF
TGTGCCAGCAGCCAAGGTTTCGAATGGGGGACAGGGAGTTCCTACGAGCAGTACTTC
>TRBJ2-5|TRBD2|-|TRBV13
CASSPRTSGIRETQYF
TGTGCCAGCAGCCCCCGGACTAGCGGGATACGCGAGACCCAGTACTTC
>TRBJ1-6|-|few|TRBV2
CASRDTDVVLPLHF
TGTGCCAGCAGGGACACCGATGTAGTTCTGCCCCTCCACTTT
>TRBJ1-5|-|few|TRBV6-5
CASRTGGEGNQPQHF
TGTGCCAGCAGGACTGGAGGGGAGGGCAATCAGCCCCAGCATTTT
>TRBJ2-1|-|-|TRBV9
CASSAEYYNEQFF
TGTGCCAGCAGCGCCGAGTACTACAATGAGCAGTTCTTC
>TRBJ2-7|-|-|TRBV27
CASSLDLRYEQYF
TGTGCCAGCAGTTTAGATCTACGCTACGAGCAGTACTTC
>TRBJ1-4|TRBD1|-|TRBV6-5
CASSYSRQGAEKLFF
TGTGCCAGCAGTTACTCAAGGCAGGGGGCGGAAAAACTGTTTTTT
>TRBJ2-7|-|-|TRBV27
CASSSDRTNEQYF
TGTGCCAGCAGTTCGGACAGGACTAACGAGCAGTACTTC
>TRBJ1-4|TRBD1|-|TRBV19
CASSPPGQPNEKLFF
TGTGCCAGTAGCCCGCCGGGACAGCCTAATGAAAAACTGTTTTTT
>TRBJ2-4|TRBD2|-|TRBV6-5
CASRAGSAKNIQYF
TGTGCCAGCAGAGCGGGGTCGGCCAAAAACATTCAGTACTTC
>TRBJ2-2|TRBD1|-|TRBV7-6
CASSRTGNTGELFF
TGTGCCAGCAGCCGGACAGGGAACACCGGGGAGCTGTTTTTT
>TRBJ1-6|-|-|TRBV6-1
CASSAGWENSPLHF
TGTGCCAGCAGTGCAGGGTGGGAAAATTCACCCCTCCACTTT
>TRBJ1-4|-|few|TRBV25-1
CASSDGGREKLFF
TGTGCCAGCTCAGACGGGGGAAGGGAAAAACTGTTTTTT
>TRBJ2-1|TRBD2|-|TRBV27
CASQAGSSYNEQFF
TGTGCCAGCCAAGCGGGGAGCTCCTACAATGAGCAGTTCTTC
>TRBJ2-5|TRBD2|-|TRBV30
CAWSVLAVQETQYF
TGTGCCTGGAGTGTACTAGCGGTACAAGAGACCCAGTACTTC
>TRBJ1-4|-|-|TRBV7-9
CASSKTGNEKLFF
TGTGCCAGCTCCAAGACGGGGAATGAAAAACTGTTTTTT
>TRBJ2-1|TRBD2|-|TRBV6-5
CASRGTLADEQFF
TGTGCCAGCAGAGGGACTCTAGCGGATGAGCAGTTCTTC
>TRBJ1-4|-|many|TRBV30
CAWSTGRGSEKLFF
TGTGCCTGGAGCACAGGGAGGGGAAGTGAAAAACTGTTTTTT
>TRBJ2-1|TRBD2|-|TRBV5-4
CASSLGLAGGGSYNEQFF
TGTGCCAGCAGCTTGGGCCTAGCGGGAGGGGGCTCCTACAATGAGCAGTTCTTC
>TRBJ2-3|-|-|TRBV30
CAWRTRGTDTQYF
TGTGCCTGGAGAACGAGAGGCACAGATACGCAGTATTTT
>TRBJ2-1|TRBD1|-|TRBV11-2
CASSRDRVSEQFF
TGTGCCAGCAGCAGGGACAGGGTAAGTGAGCAGTTCTTC
>TRBJ1-2|-|-|TRBV5-6
CASSSFRRGDNYGYTF
TGTGCCAGCAGCTCCTTCCGGCGCGGGGATAACTATGGCTACACCTTC
>TRBJ2-2|TRBD2|-|TRBV7-2
CASSLPGLAGRGNTGELFF
TGTGCCAGCAGCCTCCCGGGACTAGCGGGAAGAGGCAACACCGGGGAGCTGTTTTTT
>TRBJ2-1|-|-|TRBV27
CASSLRLLDYNEQFF
TGTGCCAGCAGTTTAAGACTACTAGACTACAATGAGCAGTTCTTC
>TRBJ1-5|-|-|TRBV28
CASSSTGQSNQPQHF
TGTGCCAGCAGTTCCACAGGGCAGAGTAATCAGCCCCAGCATTTT
>TRBJ2-1|-|-|TRBV28
CASSFLSNEQFF
TGTGCCAGCAGCTTCCTGAGCAATGAGCAGTTCTTC
>TRBJ2-7|TRBD1|-|TRBV5-1
CASSYDPWTGGIHVVYEQYF
TGCGCCAGCAGCTACGACCCTTGGACAGGGGGAATACATGTGGTCTACGAGCAGTACTTC
>TRBJ2-7|-|-|TRBV7-9
CASSSPGGSTAYEQYF
TGTGCCAGCAGCTCACCAGGGGGGAGCACTGCCTACGAGCAGTACTTC
>TRBJ2-1|TRBD2|-|TRBV6-5
CASSYSPSGRSEQFF
TGTGCCAGCAGTTACTCCCCTAGCGGGCGTAGTGAGCAGTTCTTC
>TRBJ1-1|-|-|TRBV28
CASSRVNTEAFF
TGTGCCAGCAGTCGGGTCAACACTGAAGCTTTCTTT
>TRBJ1-2|-|-|TRBV27
CASSLSSQGNYGYTF
TGTGCCAGCAGTTTATCTTCGCAGGGCAACTATGGCTACACCTTC
>TRBJ1-1|TRBD1|-|TRBV6-6
CASSGQGGNTEAFF
TGTGCCAGCAGTGGACAGGGAGGGAACACTGAAGCTTTCTTT
>TRBJ2-3|TRBD1|-|TRBV28
CASSLGARTGADTQYF
TGTGCCAGCAGTTTAGGAGCTAGGACAGGGGCAGATACGCAGTATTTT
>TRBJ1-5|-|-|TRBV28
CASSFLNQPQHF
TGTGCCAGCAGTTTCCTCAATCAGCCCCAGCATTTT
>TRBJ1-2|TRBD1|-|TRBV28
CASRRGRDRGLRGYTF
TGTGCCAGCAGACGCGGCAGGGACAGGGGGCTTCGTGGCTACACCTTC
>TRBJ1-4|TRBD1|-|TRBV11-2
CASSALRQGENEKLFF
TGTGCCAGCAGCGCCCTCAGACAGGGGGAGAATGAAAAACTGTTTTTT
>TRBJ2-3|TRBD2|-|TRBV9
CASSVGIAGGTDTQYF
TGTGCCAGCAGCGTAGGGATAGCGGGGGGAACAGATACGCAGTATTTT
>TRBJ2-5|-|-|TRBV19
CASSTTAVFQETQYF
TGTGCCAGTAGTACGACAGCCGTGTTCCAAGAGACCCAGTACTTC
>TRBJ1-1|TRBD1|-|TRBV6-5
CASSYSTGAEAFF
TGTGCCAGCAGTTACTCGACAGGGGCTGAAGCTTTCTTT
>TRBJ2-5|TRBD2|-|TRBV2
CASSVLAGAGKTQYF
TGTGCCAGCAGTGTCCTAGCGGGAGCGGGGAAGACCCAGTACTTC
>TRBJ2-7|TRBD2|-|TRBV4-1
CASSQGTSGQYEQYF
TGCGCCAGCAGCCAAGGAACTAGCGGCCAGTACGAGCAGTACTTC
>TRBJ2-7|-|-|TRBV27
CASSSRSVSYEQYF
TGTGCCAGCAGTTCCCGGTCCGTTTCCTACGAGCAGTACTTC
>TRBJ1-1|-|-|TRBV2
CASSEDRYTEAFF
TGTGCCAGCAGTGAAGACAGATACACTGAAGCTTTCTTT
>TRBJ2-7|-|-|TRBV10-3
CAITQGTIYEQYF
TGTGCCATCACCCAAGGGACAATCTACGAGCAGTACTTC